One and the same sample provided the 16 T cell receptor beta chains below, sequenced in a study of chemoradiotherapy in HPV16-positive cancers. Assay used: immunoSEQ multiplex PCR; TCRdb lists only in-frame clones, some missing. The sample yields approximately 58,000 clones, around nine tenths seen once. The starting material was blood, obtained from a patient who underwent chemoradiotherapy. These receptors were taken from a human donor with HPV-associated anogenital cancer.

The V and J genes are TRBV18 and TRBJ2-5; weak D call: TRBD2 (6 bases). This CDR3 comprises 16 residues. CDR1 is KGHSH, CDR2 LQKENI, per germline. Trimming removed 3 bases from V and 1 base from J, with 15 bases in between. The chain's CDR3 is CASSPKPQGLQETQYF. The CDR3 DNA reads as TGTGCCAGCTCACCTAAACCTCAGGGACTCCAAGAGACCCAGTACTTC.

This clone has a single count. The rearrangement uses TRBV11-2 and TRBJ2-1; 7 bases are a match to TRBD2. Trimming removed 3 bases from V and 6 bases from J; junction bases left unmatched: 14. CDR1 and CDR2 from the germline V gene are SGHAT and FQNNGV. The CDR3 extends over 17 amino acids. The CDR3: CASSFPLGGSESNEQFF. The CDR3 nucleotides read TGTGCCAGCAGCTTCCCACTGGGGGGGTCGGAGTCCAATGAGCAGTTCTTC.

This sequence joins TRBV19 and TRBJ2-7, with 7 positions matching TRBD1. The V gene end was trimmed by 4 bases and the J gene end by 2 bases; junction bases not matched to a gene: 8. Germline lookup yields CDR1 LNHDA and CDR2 SQIVND (reference sequence). The CDR3 totals 15 residues. CDR3 amino acids: CASSKTGLETYEQYF. As DNA, the CDR3 is TGTGCCAGTAGTAAGACAGGGCTTGAAACCTACGAGCAGTACTTC.

The CDR3 DNA reads as TGTGCCAGCAGCCTCCCGGCTGGCGGGGGGACCTACGAGCAGTACTTC. This codes for CASSLPAGGGTYEQYF. The gene calls are TRBV16 and TRBJ2-5; 8 nucleotides align to TRBD2. The end of the DNA aligns better with TRBJ2-7, so the J call may be wrong. Looked up from germline, CDR1 is KGHSY and CDR2 is FQNENV. The CDR3 has 16 amino acids.

The rearrangement links TRBV19 to TRBJ1-5; D remains ambiguous. The CDR3 totals 14 residues. V was trimmed by 3 bases and J by 1 base, leaving 7 bases between them. Germline V lookup: CDR1 LNHDA, CDR2 SQIVND (reference sequence). The CDR3 loop reads CASSMSTSNQPQHF. The CDR3 DNA sequence: TGTGCCAGTAGTATGTCGACAAGCAATCAGCCCCAGCATTTT.

The chain carries TRBV7-9 and TRBJ1-4; D not certain. The CDR3 covers 12 residues. Germline CDR1 is SEHNR and CDR2 is FQNEAQ (reference sequence). The V end was cut by 7 bases, the J end by 6 bases, with 9 bases between. This CDR3 is CASNRWDEKLFF. The CDR3 DNA follows: TGTGCCAGCAATAGGTGGGATGAAAAACTGTTTTTT.

This clone came up once. The chain combines TRBV9 with TRBJ2-1; 10 bases align to TRBD2. Unmatched junction bases numbered 10, after V lost 6 bases and J lost 7 bases. This CDR3 is built from 15 residues. Germline CDR1 SGDLS, CDR2 YYNGEE. CDR3 sequence reads: CASTLSGGPGNEQFF. In DNA, the CDR3 is TGTGCCAGCACACTTAGCGGGGGGCCCGGGAATGAGCAGTTCTTC.

This clone is labeled as medium-sized. The junction does not match germline at one end; this may be a read error. The rearrangement links TRBV7-7 to TRBJ2-1, with 9 bases aligning to TRBD1. Germline lookup yields CDR1 SSHAT and CDR2 FNYEAQ (reference sequence). The CDR3 length is 16 residues. This CDR3 reads CASSPLQGASNNEQFF. The DNA for the CDR3 is TGTGCTAGCAGCCCTCTACAGGGGGCCTCAAACAATGAGCAGTTCTTC.

This clone was found once. The DNA of the CDR3 is TGCGCCAGCAGCATTCACGACGGATCCACCGGGGAGCTGTTTTTT. Translating it yields CASSIHDGSTGELFF. The chain uses TRBV5-1 and TRBJ2-2; D gene unclear. The CDR3 length is 15 residues. Germline V gene sequence: CDR1 SGHRS, CDR2 YFSETQ. The germline V and J ends were trimmed by 4 bases and 4 bases, with 14 bases remaining between them.

The gene calls are TRBV30 and TRBJ2-5; 8 bases line up with TRBD1. V was clipped by 0 bases and J by 9 bases; unmatched bases: 6. There are 13 residues in the CDR3. Germline CDR1 GTSNPN, CDR2 SVGIG (reference sequence). The CDR3 region has the DNA TGTGCCTGGAGTGTAGGGGACAGGAAGGCCCAGTACTTC. This encodes CAWSVGDRKAQYF.

The chain links TRBV19 to TRBJ2-3; 9 nucleotides match TRBD1. V dropped 3 bases and J dropped 2; count of bases not matched to a gene: 12. This CDR3 is built from 18 residues. Per the germline V gene, CDR1 is LNHDA and CDR2 is SQIVND (reference sequence). DNA of the CDR3: TGTGCCAGTAGTATGCAAAACAGGGGGCTGAGTTCCACAGATACGCAGTATTTT. Translating gives CASSMQNRGLSSTDTQYF.

This clone was detected only a few times. The V and J genes are TRBV7-7 and TRBJ2-1, with 8 bases lining up with TRBD2. The ends lost 5 bases at V and 10 bases at J; junction bases unmatched: 10. In germline, CDR1 is SSHAT, CDR2 FNYEAQ (reference sequence). The CDR3 length is 14 residues. CDR3 amino acids: CASSPSGGVGEQFF. The CDR3 nucleotides are TGTGCCAGCAGCCCGAGCGGGGGAGTGGGGGAGCAGTTCTTC.

The chain has TRBV5-4 and TRBJ1-2; D unclear. Germline CDR1 and CDR2: SGHNT and YYREEE (reference sequence). Trimming pared 1 base from V and 3 bases from J, leaving 10 bases between. CDR3 length: 14 amino acids. Here the CDR3 DNA reads TGTGCCAGCAGCTTGCAGATTTCCGACTATGGCTACACCTTC. Its protein is CASSLQISDYGYTF.

This chain links TRBV7-4 with TRBJ2-7; TRBD2 agrees at 8 bases. Germline CDR1 SGHVT, CDR2 SQSDAQ. This CDR3 contains 15 residues. The V gene end was trimmed by 1 base and the J gene end by 7 bases; junction bases not matched to a gene: 9. The CDR3 nucleotides are TGTGCCAGCAGCTTAGGGGGACTAGTGGAGGGAGAGCAGTACTTC. Residues: CASSLGGLVEGEQYF.

This clone was seen a few times. The rearrangement links TRBV30 to TRBJ1-4; the D is unclear. Looked up from germline, CDR1 is GTSNPN and CDR2 is SVGIG (reference sequence). This CDR3 has 16 amino acids. Trimming removed 2 bases from V and 0 bases from J, with 13 bases in between. The CDR3 coding sequence is TGTGCCTGGAGTAGCTTGGCGACTGCAACTAATGAAAAACTGTTTTTT. Translated, it gives CAWSSLATATNEKLFF.

The chain joins TRBV19 to TRBJ2-1, with D hard to call. V dropped 7 bases and J dropped 7 bases, with 14 bases sitting between them. Germline V gives CDR1 LNHDA, CDR2 SQIVND (reference sequence). This CDR3 has 13 residues. As DNA, the CDR3 is TGTGCCAGTACCACAAGAGGTGGTAATGAGCAGTTCTTC. Translation: CASTTRGGNEQFF.